These 20 T cell receptor beta chains originate from one sample sequenced in a study of graft-versus-host responses after intestinal transplantation. Labeling with CFSE marked roughly 200,000 responder cells, which were plated with roughly 200,000 irradiated, violet-dye-labeled stimulator cells. Repertoires were generated with immunoSEQ multiplex PCR, while TCRdb's copy carries only in-frame clones and drops some. The sample includes 8,500 to 11,000 clones, 36% of them seen just once. The sample consisted of alloreactive CD8+ T cells from a mixed lymphocyte reaction culture, taken before intestinal transplant. Subset reported: CFSE-low proliferating T cells sorted from roughly six-day pre-transplant mixed lymphocyte reaction (GvH or HvG direction). The receptor set was obtained from a human patient who received an intestinal transplant.

This clone is labeled medium-sized (0.01 to 0.1%). The chain recombines TRBV28 with TRBJ2-3; TRBD2 is a possible D gene (5 bases). V was shortened by 7 bases and J by 2 bases, with 13 bases between the two germline ends. The CDR3 length is 14 residues. Per germline, CDR1 MDHEN and CDR2 SYDVKM. The chain's CDR3 is CASTPEGPTDTQYF. The CDR3 DNA sequence: TGTGCCAGCACCCCCGAGGGCCCCACAGATACGCAGTATTTT.

The V gene is TRBV18, the J gene TRBJ2-5, with D possibly TRBD2 on 5 matching bases. The CDR3 covers 15 residues. The germline V and J ends were trimmed by 2 bases and 5 bases, with 15 bases remaining between them. CDR1 and CDR2 from the germline V gene are KGHSH and LQKENI. The CDR3 DNA sequence: TGTGCCAGCTCACCAACCGGGATATTAAGGGAGACCCAGTACTTC. It yields the protein CASSPTGILRETQYF.

The gene calls are TRBV1 and TRBJ1-1. TRBV1 is described as a pseudogene. The CDR3 contains 13 residues. The CDR3 DNA sequence: TGCACCAGCAGCCTATGCGACTCGGATGAAGCTTTCTTT. This gives the protein CTSSLCDSDEAFF.

The chain couples TRBV19 to TRBJ1-1, with D possibly matching TRBD1 (5 bases). CDR3 length equals 14 residues. The V end was cut by 5 bases, the J end by 1 base, with 11 bases between. Germline CDR1 is LNHDA and CDR2 is SQIVND (reference sequence). The CDR3 region is CASSPWDSNTEAFF. CDR3 in DNA: TGTGCCAGTAGTCCCTGGGACTCGAACACTGAAGCTTTCTTT.

The chain recombines TRBV30 with TRBJ2-7; D unclear. The germline V and J ends were trimmed by 0 bases and 3 bases, with 9 bases remaining between them. This CDR3 has 13 residues. Germline V gene sequence: CDR1 GTSNPN, CDR2 SVGIG (reference sequence). This CDR3 reads CAWSVLLCYEQYF. The CDR3 DNA sequence: TGTGCCTGGAGTGTACTGTTGTGCTACGAGCAGTACTTC.

A few counts support this clone. V gene TRBV9 combines with J gene TRBJ2-3; 7 bases match TRBD1. Germline CDR1 reads SGDLS; CDR2 reads YYNGEE. The CDR3 consists of 15 residues. J lost 0 bases, V lost 4 bases, and 5 bases had no gene match. The CDR3 nucleotides are TGTGCCAGCAGCACAGGGACAGATAGCACAGATACGCAGTATTTT. Its translation: CASSTGTDSTDTQYF.

The chain has TRBV4-1 and TRBJ2-7, with 9 bases lining up with TRBD2. The germline gives CDR1 MGHRA, CDR2 YSYEKL. CDR3 length equals 15 residues. Trimming cost V 2 bases and J 2 bases; bases outside gene matches: 4. The CDR3 here is CASSQYSGGTYEQYF. The DNA of the CDR3 is TGCGCCAGCAGCCAATACAGCGGGGGGACCTACGAGCAGTACTTC.

This chain's CDR3 is CASRLSPLLAGRQETQYF. CDR3 in DNA: TGTGCCAGCAGACTTTCTCCGCTGCTAGCGGGGAGGCAAGAGACCCAGTACTTC. This rearrangement joins TRBV28 to TRBJ2-5; 9 bases are a match to TRBD2. Germline V CDR1 and CDR2: MDHEN, SYDVKM. The CDR3 sequence is 18 residues long. Unmatched junction bases numbered 16, after V lost 6 bases and J lost 2 bases.

The chain combines TRBV28 with TRBJ2-7; D perhaps matches TRBD1 (6 bases). Trimming took 3 bases from V and 2 from J, leaving 17 bases between them. The germline gives CDR1 MDHEN, CDR2 SYDVKM. This CDR3 contains 16 residues. The CDR3 nucleotides are TGTGCCAGCAGTTTGGGTTTGAACACAGGGACCTACGAGCAGTACTTC. Amino acids: CASSLGLNTGTYEQYF.

The rearrangement uses TRBV5-4 and TRBJ2-7; 10 bases align to TRBD2. The CDR3 has 15 residues. The germline gives CDR1 SGHNT, CDR2 YYREEE (reference sequence). V lost 3 bases to trimming and J lost 6 bases; unmatched junction nucleotides: 9. In DNA, the CDR3 is TGTGCCAGCAGCTCTCCAGCGGGAGGGCCGGGCGAGCAGTACTTC. As protein: CASSSPAGGPGEQYF.

This clone was counted between two and nine times. The CDR3 loop is CASSASGTRSDTQYF. The CDR3 DNA reads as TGTGCCAGCAGCGCGTCCGGGACTAGATCAGATACGCAGTATTTT. The chain links TRBV9 to TRBJ2-3; the match to TRBD2 covers 8 bases. Germline V lookup: CDR1 SGDLS, CDR2 YYNGEE. With V trimmed by 3 bases and J by 4 bases, 7 bases remained unmatched. The CDR3 has 15 residues.

The chain combines TRBV27 with TRBJ2-3; 10 bases map to TRBD2. The V segment lost 5 bases and the J segment 3 bases; nucleotides outside the gene matches: 11. The CDR3 consists of 17 residues. Germline CDR1 is MNHEY and CDR2 is SMNVEV (reference sequence). DNA for the CDR3: TGTGCCAGCAGTAAATTTAGCGGGAGGAGGGAAACAGATACGCAGTATTTT. It specifies CASSKFSGRRETDTQYF.

The chain joins TRBV28 to TRBJ1-5; TRBD1 matches 11 bases. The length of the CDR3 is 21 residues. V shed 2 bases, J shed 6 bases, and the junction held 21 bases outside the gene matches. Germline V gene sequence: CDR1 MDHEN, CDR2 SYDVKM. The CDR3 sequence: CASSLDLGQGDLLVIRQPQHF. As DNA, the CDR3 is TGTGCCAGCAGTTTAGACTTGGGACAGGGGGATCTGTTGGTGATTCGTCAGCCCCAGCATTTT.

The CDR3 DNA sequence: TGTGCCTGGAGCTCCGAGGGGGGGCCGGGTCAGCCCCAGCATTTT. This gives the protein CAWSSEGGPGQPQHF. The genes are TRBV30 and TRBJ1-5; maybe TRBD1 (6 bases). V was clipped by 3 bases and J by 6 bases, with 18 bases between them. CDR1 is GTSNPN, CDR2 SVGIG, per germline (reference sequence). There are 15 residues in the CDR3.

Only a few counts were recorded for this clone. The rearrangement links TRBV5-6 to TRBJ2-7, with D maybe TRBD1 (6 bases). This CDR3 contains 15 residues. The germline CDR1 and CDR2 sequences are SGHDT and YYEEEE. The V end was cut by 3 bases, the J end by 6 bases, with 19 bases between. The CDR3 protein is CASSWQTGGGLEQYF. The CDR3 DNA reads TGTGCCAGCAGCTGGCAGACAGGTGGGGGTCTCGAGCAGTACTTC.

In its sample, this clone was seen a few times. CDR3 bases: TGTGCCAGCAGTTTGGGCAGGGGCGTTTCAGATACGCAGTATTTT. This translates into CASSLGRGVSDTQYF. The chain recombines TRBV27 with TRBJ2-3; the D gene is possibly TRBD1 (6 bases). The CDR3 is 15 amino acids. The germline V gene has CDR1 MNHEY and CDR2 SMNVEV (reference sequence). V was clipped by 3 bases and J by 4 bases, with 14 bases between them.

The V gene is TRBV28, the J gene TRBJ2-1, with TRBD2 as a possible D gene (6 bases). Germline V gene lookup returns CDR1 MDHEN and CDR2 SYDVKM. V was trimmed by 3 bases and J by 3 bases, leaving 6 bases between them. The CDR3 is 13 amino acids. This chain's CDR3 is CASSLTSYNEQFF. In DNA form, the CDR3 reads TGTGCCAGCAGTTTGACTAGCTACAATGAGCAGTTCTTC.

The chain is built from TRBV6-6 and TRBJ1-5; 8 nucleotides match TRBD1. The junction had 12 bases not matched to a gene; V was cut back by 7 bases and J by 4 bases. This CDR3 has 16 residues. Germline V CDR1 and CDR2: MNHNY, SVGAGI (reference sequence). The CDR3 nucleotides read TGTGCCAGCATAGACTTTTCAGGGGGCGCAAATCAGCCCCAGCATTTT. This sequence encodes CASIDFSGGANQPQHF.

The chain uses TRBV11-3 and TRBJ2-3; D is unclear. V lost 1 base, J lost 6 bases, and 17 bases lay in between. Looked up from germline, CDR1 is SGHNT and CDR2 is YENEEA. The CDR3 length is 16 residues. The CDR3 sequence: CASSLGTTLPVDTQYF. DNA of the CDR3: TGTGCCAGCAGCTTAGGTACTACCCTTCCAGTGGATACGCAGTATTTT.

This clone was seen a handful of times. The J gene is TRBJ1-1, the V gene TRBV6-5, with TRBD1 matching 8 bases. V shed 0 bases and J 1 base; nucleotides not matched to a gene: 4. The CDR3 extends over 16 amino acids. Germline CDR1 MNHEY, CDR2 SVGAGI. In nucleotides, the CDR3 is TGTGCCAGCAGTTACTCGACAGGGGTTGGGAACACTGAAGCTTTCTTT. Protein: CASSYSTGVGNTEAFF.